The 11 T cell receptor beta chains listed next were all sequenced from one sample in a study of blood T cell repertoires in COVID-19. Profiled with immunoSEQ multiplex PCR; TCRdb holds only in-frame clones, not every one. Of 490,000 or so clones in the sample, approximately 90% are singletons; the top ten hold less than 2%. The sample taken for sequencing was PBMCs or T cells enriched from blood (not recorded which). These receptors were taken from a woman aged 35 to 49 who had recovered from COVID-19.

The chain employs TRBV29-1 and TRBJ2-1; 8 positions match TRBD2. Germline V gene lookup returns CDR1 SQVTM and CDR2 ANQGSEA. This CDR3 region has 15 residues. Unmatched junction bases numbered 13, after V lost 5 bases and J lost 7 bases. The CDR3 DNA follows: TGCAGCGTTCCGGGGACTAGGACGGGATTTAATGAGCAGTTCTTC. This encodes CSVPGTRTGFNEQFF.

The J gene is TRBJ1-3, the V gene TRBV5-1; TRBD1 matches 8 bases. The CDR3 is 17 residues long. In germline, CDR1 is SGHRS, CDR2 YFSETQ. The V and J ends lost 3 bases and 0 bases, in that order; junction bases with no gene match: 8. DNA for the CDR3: TGCGCCAGCAGCTCGAACGGGGACAGGATCTCTGGAAACACCATATATTTT. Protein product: CASSSNGDRISGNTIYF.

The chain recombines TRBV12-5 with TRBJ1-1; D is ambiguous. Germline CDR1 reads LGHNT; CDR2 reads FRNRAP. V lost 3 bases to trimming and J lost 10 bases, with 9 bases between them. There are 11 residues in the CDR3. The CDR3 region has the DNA TGTGCTAGTGGTTTTATTAGTAGAGCTTTCTTT. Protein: CASGFISRAFF.

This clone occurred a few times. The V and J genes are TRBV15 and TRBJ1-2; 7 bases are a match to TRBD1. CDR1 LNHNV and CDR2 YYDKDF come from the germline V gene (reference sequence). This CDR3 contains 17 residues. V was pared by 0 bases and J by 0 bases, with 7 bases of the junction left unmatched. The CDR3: CATSRDGQGGANYGYTF. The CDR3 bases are TGTGCCACCAGCAGAGATGGGCAGGGGGGAGCTAACTATGGCTACACCTTC.

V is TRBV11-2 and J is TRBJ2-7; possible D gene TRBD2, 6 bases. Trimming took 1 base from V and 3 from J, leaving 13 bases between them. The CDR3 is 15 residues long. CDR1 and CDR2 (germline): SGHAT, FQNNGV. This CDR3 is CASSLGLVPLYEQYF. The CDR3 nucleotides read TGTGCCAGCAGCTTAGGACTAGTCCCCCTCTACGAGCAGTACTTC.

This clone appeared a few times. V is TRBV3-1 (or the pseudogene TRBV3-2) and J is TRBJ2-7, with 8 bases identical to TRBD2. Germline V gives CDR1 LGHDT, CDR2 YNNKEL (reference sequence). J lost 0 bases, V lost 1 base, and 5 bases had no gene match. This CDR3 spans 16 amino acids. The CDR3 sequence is CASSQVVGTSSYEQYF. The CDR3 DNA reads TGTGCCAGCAGCCAAGTTGTCGGGACTAGCTCCTACGAGCAGTACTTC.

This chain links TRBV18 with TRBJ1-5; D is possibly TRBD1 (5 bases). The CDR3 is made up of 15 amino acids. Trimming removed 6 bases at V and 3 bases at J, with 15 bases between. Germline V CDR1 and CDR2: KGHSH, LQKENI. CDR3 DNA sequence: TGTGCCAGCTCCACTGGGGCAGGATACAATCAGCCCCAGCATTTT. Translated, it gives CASSTGAGYNQPQHF. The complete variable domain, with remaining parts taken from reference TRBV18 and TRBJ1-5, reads NAGVMQNPRHLVRRRGQEARLRCSPMKGHSHVYWYRQLPEEGLKFMVYLQKENIIDESGMPKERFSAEFPKEGPSILRIQQVVRGDSAAYFCASSTGAGYNQPQHFGDGTRLSIL.

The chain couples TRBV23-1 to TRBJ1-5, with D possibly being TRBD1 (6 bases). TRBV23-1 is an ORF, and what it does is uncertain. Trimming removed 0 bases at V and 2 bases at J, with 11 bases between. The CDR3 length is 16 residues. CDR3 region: CASSQSQGCCNQPQHF. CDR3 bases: TGCGCCAGCAGTCAATCGCAGGGGTGTTGCAATCAGCCCCAGCATTTT.

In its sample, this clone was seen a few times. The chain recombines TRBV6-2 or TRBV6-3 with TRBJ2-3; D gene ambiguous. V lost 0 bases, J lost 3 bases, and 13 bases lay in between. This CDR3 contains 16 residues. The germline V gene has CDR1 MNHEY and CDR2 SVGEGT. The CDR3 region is CASSYSRLLGTDTQYF. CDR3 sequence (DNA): TGTGCCAGCAGTTACTCGAGGCTCCTCGGGACAGATACGCAGTATTTT.

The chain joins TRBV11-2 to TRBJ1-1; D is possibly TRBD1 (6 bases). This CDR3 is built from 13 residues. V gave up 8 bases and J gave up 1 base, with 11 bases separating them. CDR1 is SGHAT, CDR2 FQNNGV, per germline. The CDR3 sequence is CASFLTGNTEAFF. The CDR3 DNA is TGTGCCAGCTTCCTGACAGGGAACACTGAAGCTTTCTTT.

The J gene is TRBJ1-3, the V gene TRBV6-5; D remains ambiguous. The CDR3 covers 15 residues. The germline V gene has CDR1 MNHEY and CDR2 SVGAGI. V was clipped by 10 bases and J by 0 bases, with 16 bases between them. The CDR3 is CATTRIHSSGNTIYF. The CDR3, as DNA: TGTGCCACCACCCGGATCCACAGCTCTGGAAACACCATATATTTT.